A single sample gave rise to the 24 T cell receptor beta chains below, sequenced in a study of T cells after yellow fever vaccination. In TCRdb, the 5' RACE reads were re-called with MiXCR into one record per CDR3 protein. The profile shows approximately 550,000 distinct CDR3 sequences, 13% of them singletons. The source material was PBMCs, sampled on the day of the yellow fever booster vaccination. The receptors here all came from a man aged 30 to 39 who received the YFV17D yellow fever vaccine.

The sample holds a few counts of this clonotype. This chain connects TRBV20-1 to TRBJ2-1; D call uncertain. Germline V gene data show CDR1 as DFQATT and CDR2 as SNEGSKA (reference sequence). Between the trimmed V and J ends, which lost 5 bases and 0 bases, there was a span of 11 bases. CDR3 length: 14 residues. For the CDR3, the DNA is TGCAGTGCTCGGGCCTCCTTCTCCTACAATGAGCAGTTCTTC. This gives the protein CSARASFSYNEQFF.

This clonotype was seen a few times. The V gene is TRBV10-2, the J gene TRBJ2-6, with D perhaps TRBD2 (7 bases). The V end lost 5 bases, the J end lost 4 bases, and 9 bases lay between the germline ends. Germline loops: CDR1 WSHSY, CDR2 SAAADI. This CDR3 has 14 residues. The CDR3 sequence is CASSRGAGANVLTF. The CDR3 nucleotides read TGCGCCAGCAGTCGGGGGGCAGGGGCCAACGTCCTGACTTTC.

This clonotype has a handful of counts. This rearrangement joins TRBV7-2 to TRBJ2-5, with D tentatively TRBD2 (6 bases). Per the germline V gene, CDR1 is SGHTA and CDR2 is FQGNSA. There are 15 residues in the CDR3. Trimming removed 5 bases at V and 4 bases at J, with 17 bases between. The CDR3 loop is CASSLVVSGRETQYF. The CDR3 DNA reads TGTGCCAGCAGCCTGGTAGTGAGCGGGCGAGAGACCCAGTACTTC.

J is TRBJ2-1 and V is TRBV30, with 9 bases identical to TRBD1. After removal of 5 bases from V and 6 bases from J, the junction contained 11 bases not matched to a gene. Germline CDR1 and CDR2: GTSNPN and SVGIG (reference sequence). This CDR3 region has 15 residues. CDR3 sequence reads: CAWGFRDRVSNEQFF. The CDR3 region has the DNA TGTGCCTGGGGTTTCCGGGACAGGGTGTCCAATGAGCAGTTCTTC.

This clonotype showed up just a few times. The V and J genes are TRBV5-4 and TRBJ2-1; 7 nucleotides line up with TRBD2. Trimming took 3 bases from V and 7 from J; bases not matched to a gene: 4. The length of the CDR3 is 13 residues. Germline V CDR1 and CDR2: SGHNT, YYREEE (reference sequence). CDR3 in amino acids: CASSYGGGNEQFF. The CDR3 DNA follows: TGTGCCAGCAGCTATGGGGGAGGGAATGAGCAGTTCTTC.

The V gene is TRBV20-1, the J gene TRBJ2-5, with D uncertain. The CDR3 covers 11 residues. V was trimmed by 8 bases and J by 1 base, leaving 8 bases between them. Looked up from germline, CDR1 is DFQATT and CDR2 is SNEGSKA (reference sequence). This CDR3 reads CSPGSQETQYF. As DNA, the CDR3 is TGCAGTCCTGGTTCCCAAGAGACCCAGTACTTC.

This clonotype was picked up many times. The chain employs TRBV6-2 or TRBV6-3 and TRBJ2-2; 8 bases are shared with TRBD1. With V trimmed by 2 bases and J by 4 bases, 6 bases remained unmatched. This CDR3 spans 16 amino acids. The V gene's germline CDR1 is MNHEY and CDR2 SVGEGT. The CDR3 reads CASSYPGQAPTGELFF. As DNA, the CDR3 is TGTGCCAGCAGTTACCCGGGACAGGCGCCCACCGGGGAGCTGTTTTTT.

V and J are TRBV3-1 and TRBJ1-1; no clear D. The V end lost 6 bases, the J end lost 6 bases, and 14 bases lay between the germline ends. Germline CDR1 is LGHDT and CDR2 is YNNKEL (reference sequence). The CDR3 runs 13 residues. Here the CDR3 DNA reads TGTGCCAGCAGGGCGTTAGGGTGGGCTGAAGCTTTCTTT. Translated: CASRALGWAEAFF. Full variable domain (outside the CDR3, taken from reference TRBV3-1 and TRBJ1-1): DTAVSQTPKYLVTQMGNDKSIKCEQNLGHDTMYWYKQDSKKFLKIMFSYNNKELIINETVPNRFSPKSPDKAHLNLHINSLELGDSAVYFCASRALGWAEAFFGQGTRLTVV.

V usage is TRBV28 and J usage is TRBJ2-7, with D maybe TRBD2 (6 bases). The CDR3 is made up of 16 amino acids. Trimming left V 6 bases short and J 2 bases short, with 20 bases between. Looked up from germline, CDR1 is MDHEN and CDR2 is SYDVKM. DNA of the CDR3: TGTGCCAGCAGCCTCCCGGGGGTAGGGGCAGCCTACGAGCAGTACTTC. Encoded protein: CASSLPGVGAAYEQYF.

This clonotype has more than one count but fewer than ten. The chain's CDR3 is CASSFVLAGGPPTYNEQFF. In DNA, the CDR3 is TGTGCCAGCAGCTTTGTTCTAGCGGGAGGGCCCCCTACCTACAATGAGCAGTTCTTC. V usage is TRBV11-2 and J usage is TRBJ2-1; 12 nucleotides agree with TRBD2. The CDR3 covers 19 residues. The V gene end was trimmed by 3 bases and the J gene end by 2 bases; junction bases not matched to a gene: 11. CDR1 is SGHAT and CDR2 is FQNNGV in the germline V gene.

This clonotype was seen a few times. The V and J genes are TRBV11-2 and TRBJ2-3; the D gene is possibly TRBD1 (6 bases). The CDR3 loop spans 16 amino acids. The germline V gene encodes CDR1 SGHAT and CDR2 FQNNGV. Deletions cut 3 bases from V and 6 bases from J, with 19 bases between. CDR3 DNA: TGTGCCAGCAGCTTTCCCTTAGGGGGAAAGGTGGATACGCAGTATTTT. Protein product: CASSFPLGGKVDTQYF. Full variable domain (rest looked up from reference TRBV11-2 and TRBJ2-3): EAGVAQSPRYKIIEKRQSVAFWCNPISGHATLYWYQQILGQGPKLLIQFQNNGVVDDSQLPKDRFSAERLKGVDSTLKIQPAKLEDSAVYLCASSFPLGGKVDTQYFGPGTRLTVL.

Only a few counts were recorded for this clonotype. This rearrangement joins TRBV7-2 to TRBJ1-2; no reliable D call. The CDR3 runs 13 residues. Trimming cost V 0 bases and J 9 bases, with 11 bases left between them. Germline CDR1 is SGHTA and CDR2 is FQGNSA. The CDR3 is CASSLAVSSRYTF. DNA of the CDR3: TGTGCCAGCAGCTTAGCGGTCTCGTCTCGCTACACCTTC.

The chain is built from TRBV7-2 and TRBJ2-4; maybe TRBD2 (6 bases). Trimming left V 4 bases short and J 4 bases short, with 20 bases between. Germline-derived CDR1 and CDR2 are SGHTA and FQGNSA. The length of the CDR3 is 17 residues. The CDR3 DNA reads TGTGCCAGCAGCTCGCCAGGCGGTCGCGGGGCAAAAAACATTCAGTACTTC. Protein sequence: CASSSPGGRGAKNIQYF. The variable domain in full, with the rest retrieved from reference TRBV7-2 and TRBJ2-4, is GAGVSQSPSNKVTEKGKDVELRCDPISGHTALYWYRQSLGQGLEFLIYFQGNSAPDKSGLPSDRFSAERTGGSVSTLTIQRTQQEDSAVYLCASSSPGGRGAKNIQYFGAGTRLSVL.

This clonotype was detected only a few times. The chain combines TRBV20-1 with TRBJ1-3; possible D gene TRBD1, 5 bases. Per the germline V gene, CDR1 is DFQATT and CDR2 is SNEGSKA (reference sequence). V dropped 1 base and J dropped 2 bases, with 9 bases sitting between them. The CDR3 is 14 residues long. The CDR3 DNA sequence: TGCAGTGCTAGAGTTCGGGGGGCTGGAAACACCATATATTTT. Translation gives CSARVRGAGNTIYF.

There are many counts of this clonotype. J is TRBJ2-7 and V is TRBV9, with 10 positions matching TRBD2. The CDR3 runs 14 residues. V was clipped by 2 bases and J by 1 base; unmatched bases: 0. Germline V gives CDR1 SGDLS, CDR2 YYNGEE. As DNA, the CDR3 is TGTGCCAGCAGCGTGACTAGCGGGTCCTACGAGCAGTACTTC. It codes for CASSVTSGSYEQYF.

There are a few counts of this clonotype. The CDR3 region is CSARDYLGSDEQFF. The CDR3 nucleotides read TGCAGTGCTAGAGATTATCTTGGATCCGATGAGCAGTTCTTC. The rearrangement joins TRBV20-1 to TRBJ2-1; D uncertain. Germline values: CDR1 DFQATT, CDR2 SNEGSKA (reference sequence). CDR3 length: 14 residues. V was trimmed by 0 bases and J by 8 bases, leaving 14 bases between them.

The V call is TRBV5-5, the J call TRBJ2-1; TRBD2 aligns across 9 bases. The germline CDR1 and CDR2 sequences are SGHKS and YYEKEE (reference sequence). This CDR3 has 13 residues. Losses at the gene ends were 5 bases for V and 8 bases for J; bases not matched to a gene: 5. The CDR3 sequence: CASRREGLYEQFF. Written as DNA, the CDR3 is TGTGCCAGCAGGCGGGAGGGCTTGTATGAGCAGTTCTTC.

The CDR3 protein is CSASVETKFNEQFF. The DNA of the CDR3 is TGCAGTGCTAGTGTGGAGACCAAGTTCAATGAGCAGTTCTTC. The V gene is TRBV20-1, the J gene TRBJ2-1; no definite D call. The V end was cut by 3 bases, the J end by 6 bases, with 15 bases between. This CDR3 comprises 14 residues. CDR1 is DFQATT and CDR2 is SNEGSKA in the germline V gene (reference sequence).

This clonotype was seen more than once but under ten times. CDR3 in DNA: TGTGCCAGCATAGGAAAACTAGCGGGAGGCCAAGAGACCCAGTACTTC. This gives the protein CASIGKLAGGQETQYF. The chain couples TRBV27 to TRBJ2-5; 12 positions match TRBD2. The CDR3 is made up of 16 amino acids. Unmatched junction bases numbered 7, after V lost 7 bases and J lost 1 base. Germline V gene sequence: CDR1 MNHEY, CDR2 SMNVEV (reference sequence).

This clonotype was seen a handful of times. The CDR3 sequence is CASRHQGVGDTQYF. Here the CDR3 DNA reads TGTGCCAGCAGGCACCAGGGGGTTGGAGATACGCAGTATTTT. The rearrangement joins TRBV27 to TRBJ2-3, with 7 positions matching TRBD1. The junction had 8 bases not matched to a gene; V was cut back by 6 bases and J by 5 bases. This CDR3 contains 14 residues. Germline values: CDR1 MNHEY, CDR2 SMNVEV (reference sequence).

This clonotype appeared a few times. The chain carries TRBV10-2 and TRBJ2-3, with D unresolved. Trimming took 3 bases from V and 0 from J, leaving 4 bases between them. This CDR3 is built from 13 residues. CDR1 and CDR2 (germline): WSHSY, SAAADI. The CDR3 nucleotides read TGCGCCAGCAGTGATGCTAGCACAGATACGCAGTATTTT. Residues: CASSDASTDTQYF.

This clonotype has ten or more counts. V gene TRBV6-6 combines with J gene TRBJ2-3; no clear D gene. V lost 6 bases and J 2 bases, leaving 6 bases between the germline ends. In germline, CDR1 is MNHNY, CDR2 SVGAGI (reference sequence). The CDR3 is 12 residues long. DNA of the CDR3: TGTGCCAGCAGGCTTTCCACAGATACGCAGTATTTT. Its translation is CASRLSTDTQYF.

This clonotype was counted between two and nine times. The genes are TRBV6-1 and TRBJ2-3, with TRBD2 matching 7 bases. The trim removed 5 bases at V and 2 bases at J, leaving 13 bases unmatched. CDR1 is MNHNS, CDR2 SASEGT, per germline. The CDR3 length is 17 residues. The CDR3 loop is CASSPRLAEAATDTQYF. The CDR3 region has the DNA TGTGCCAGCAGTCCCCGTCTAGCGGAAGCCGCCACAGATACGCAGTATTTT.

This chain joins TRBV10-3 and TRBJ2-5; TRBD2 is a possible D gene (5 bases). The CDR3 has 12 amino acids. Per the germline V gene, CDR1 is ENHRY and CDR2 is SYGVKD. V lost 6 bases, J lost 0 bases, and 5 bases lay in between. The CDR3 here is CAIRDYQETQYF. CDR3 bases: TGTGCCATCAGGGACTACCAAGAGACCCAGTACTTC.